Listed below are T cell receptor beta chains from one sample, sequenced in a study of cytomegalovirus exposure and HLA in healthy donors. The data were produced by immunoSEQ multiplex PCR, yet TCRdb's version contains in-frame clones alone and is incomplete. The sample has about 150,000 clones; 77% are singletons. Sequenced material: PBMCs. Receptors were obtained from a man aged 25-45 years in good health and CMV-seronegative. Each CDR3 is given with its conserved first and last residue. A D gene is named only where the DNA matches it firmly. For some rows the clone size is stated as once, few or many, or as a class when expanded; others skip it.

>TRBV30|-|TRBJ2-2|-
CAWGPTPGSAGELFF
TGTGCCTGGGGCCCAACACCGGGATCAGCCGGGGAGCTGTTTTTT
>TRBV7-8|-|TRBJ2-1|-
CASTRRRDPSHNEQFF
TGTGCCAGCACGAGAAGGAGGGACCCGTCTCACAATGAGCAGTTCTTC
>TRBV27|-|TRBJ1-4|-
CASSSKAVSNEKLFF
TGTGCCAGCAGTTCGAAAGCGGTTTCTAATGAAAAACTGTTTTTT
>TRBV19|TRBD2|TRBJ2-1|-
CASNTRTSPLGEQFF
TGTGCCAGTAACACGAGGACTAGCCCCCTAGGTGAGCAGTTCTTC
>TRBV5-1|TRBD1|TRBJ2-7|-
CASSFRDRGYEQYF
TGCGCCAGCAGCTTTCGGGACAGGGGCTACGAGCAGTACTTC
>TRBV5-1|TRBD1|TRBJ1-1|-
CASRTGKDTEAFF
TGCGCCAGCAGGACAGGGAAGGACACTGAAGCTTTCTTT
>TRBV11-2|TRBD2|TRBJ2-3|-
CASSLGPSGSTDTQYF
TGTGCCAGCAGCTTAGGGCCTAGCGGTAGCACAGATACGCAGTATTTT
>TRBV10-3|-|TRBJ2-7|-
CAISGRDNSYEQYF
TGTGCCATCAGTGGCCGAGACAACTCCTACGAGCAGTACTTC
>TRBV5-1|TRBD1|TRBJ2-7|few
CASSSSGQALYEQYF
TGCGCCAGCAGCAGTTCCGGACAGGCCCTCTACGAGCAGTACTTC
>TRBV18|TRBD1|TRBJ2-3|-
CASSPRTGGTDTQYF
TGTGCCAGCTCACCGCGGACAGGGGGAACAGATACGCAGTATTTT
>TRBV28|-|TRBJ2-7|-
CASREPTYEQYF
TGTGCCAGCAGGGAGCCTACCTACGAGCAGTACTTC
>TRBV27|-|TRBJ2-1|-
CASRLFSSYNEQFF
TGTGCCAGCAGACTTTTTAGCTCCTACAATGAGCAGTTCTTC
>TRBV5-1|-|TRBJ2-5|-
CASSLAPGGGQETQYF
TGCGCCAGCAGCTTGGCCCCCGGCGGCGGGCAAGAGACCCAGTACTTC
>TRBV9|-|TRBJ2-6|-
CASSQGGSGANVLTF
TGTGCCAGCAGCCAAGGCGGCTCTGGGGCCAACGTCCTGACTTTC
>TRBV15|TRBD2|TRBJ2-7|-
CATSRTSGTPYEQYF
TGTGCCACCAGCAGGACTAGCGGGACCCCCTACGAGCAGTACTTC